This T cell receptor (beta chain) was sequenced during a study of CD8+ T cells in alopecia areata. RNA was isolated and reverse transcribed to cDNA, the sequencing template. The data were produced by immunoSEQ multiplex PCR, yet TCRdb's version contains in-frame clones alone and is incomplete. The sample has approximately 120,000 clones, 61% seen once. On this clone itself: The target antigen is unknown.

Looked up from germline, CDR1 is MNHEY and CDR2 is SVGAGI. This CDR3 is 15 amino acids long. V gave up 5 bases and J gave up 2 bases, with 16 bases separating them. Described treatment: oral pan-JAK inhibitor, 5-10 mg twice daily. Study-wide results and limits: Under tofacitinib, fewer expanded CD8+ clones appeared among the top 100 scalp clones.

The sample was CD4+ T cells sorted from blood, taken at week 4, from a patient treated with tofacitinib. This receptor was taken from a human donor with alopecia areata. The V and J genes are TRBV6-5 and TRBJ2-7; possible D gene TRBD2, 6 bases. The CDR3 loop is CASSPPRGAAYEQYF. The CDR3 DNA sequence: TGTGCCAGCAGTCCCCCGCGGGGCGCCGCCTACGAGCAGTACTTC.